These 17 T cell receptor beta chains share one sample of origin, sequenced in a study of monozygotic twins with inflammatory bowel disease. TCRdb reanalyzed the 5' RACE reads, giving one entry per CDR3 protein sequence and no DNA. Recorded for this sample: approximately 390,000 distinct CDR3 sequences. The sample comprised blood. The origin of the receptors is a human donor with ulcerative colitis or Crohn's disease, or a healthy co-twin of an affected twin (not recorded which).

The chain's CDR3 is CATSEPAGAGGETQYF. The genes are TRBV24-1 and TRBJ2-5; TCRdb returns TRBD1, unconfirmable since there is no DNA. The germline gives CDR1 KGHDR, CDR2 SFDVKD. This CDR3 is 16 amino acids long.

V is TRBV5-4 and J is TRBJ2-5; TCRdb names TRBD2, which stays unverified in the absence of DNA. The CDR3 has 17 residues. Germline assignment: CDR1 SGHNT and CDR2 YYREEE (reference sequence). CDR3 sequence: CASSSGRGVRGQETQYF.

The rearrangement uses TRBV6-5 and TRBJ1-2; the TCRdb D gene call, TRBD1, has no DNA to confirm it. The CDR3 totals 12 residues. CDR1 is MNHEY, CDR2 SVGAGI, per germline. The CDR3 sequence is CASTDPGDGYTF.

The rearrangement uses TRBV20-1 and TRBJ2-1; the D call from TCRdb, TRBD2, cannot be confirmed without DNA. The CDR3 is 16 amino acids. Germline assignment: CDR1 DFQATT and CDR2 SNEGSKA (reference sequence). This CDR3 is CSADRLAALGIRKQFF.

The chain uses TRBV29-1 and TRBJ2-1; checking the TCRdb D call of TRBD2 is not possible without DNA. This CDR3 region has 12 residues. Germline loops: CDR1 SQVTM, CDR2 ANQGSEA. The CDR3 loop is CSGRPQGNEQFF.

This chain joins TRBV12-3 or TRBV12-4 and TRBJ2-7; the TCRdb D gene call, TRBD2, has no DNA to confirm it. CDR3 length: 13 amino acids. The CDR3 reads CASRDLAGGEQYF.

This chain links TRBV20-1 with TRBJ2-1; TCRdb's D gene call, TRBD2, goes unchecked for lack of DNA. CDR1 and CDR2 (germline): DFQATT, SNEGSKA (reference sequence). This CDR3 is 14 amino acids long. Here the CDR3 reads CSAWGLVGNNEQFF.

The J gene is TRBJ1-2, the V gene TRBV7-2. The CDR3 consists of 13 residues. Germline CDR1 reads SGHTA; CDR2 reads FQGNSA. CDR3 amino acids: CASSLYVGYGYTF.

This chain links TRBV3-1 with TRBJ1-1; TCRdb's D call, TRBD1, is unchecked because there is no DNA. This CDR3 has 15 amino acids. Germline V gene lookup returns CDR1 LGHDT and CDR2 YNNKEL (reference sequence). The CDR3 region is CASSPFRDLNTEAFF.

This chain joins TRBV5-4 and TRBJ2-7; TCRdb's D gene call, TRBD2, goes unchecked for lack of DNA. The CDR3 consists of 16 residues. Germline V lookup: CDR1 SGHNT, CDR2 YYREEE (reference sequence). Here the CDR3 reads CASSTELRLAGGEQYF. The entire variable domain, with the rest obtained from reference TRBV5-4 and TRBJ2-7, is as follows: ETGVTQSPTHLIKTRGQQVTLRCSSQSGHNTVSWYQQALGQGPQFIFQYYREEENGRGNFPPRFSGLQFPNYSSELNVNALELDDSALYLCASSTELRLAGGEQYFGPGTRLTVT.

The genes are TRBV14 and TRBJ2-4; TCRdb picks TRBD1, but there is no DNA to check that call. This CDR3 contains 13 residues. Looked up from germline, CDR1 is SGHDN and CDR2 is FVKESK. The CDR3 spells CASSRGTRNIQYF.

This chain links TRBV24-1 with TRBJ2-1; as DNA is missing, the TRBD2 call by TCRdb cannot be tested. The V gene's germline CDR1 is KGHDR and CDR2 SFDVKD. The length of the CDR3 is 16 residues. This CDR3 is CATSEPGLAGINEQFF.

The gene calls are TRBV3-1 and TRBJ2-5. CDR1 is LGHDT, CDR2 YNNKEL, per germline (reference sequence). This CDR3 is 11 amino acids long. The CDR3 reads CASSQEETQYF.

CDR3 protein: CATTPAGANYGYTF. The chain combines TRBV7-2 with TRBJ1-2; the TCRdb call, TRBD1, lacks DNA for checking. The CDR3 is 14 amino acids. CDR1 is SGHTA and CDR2 is FQGNSA in the germline V gene.

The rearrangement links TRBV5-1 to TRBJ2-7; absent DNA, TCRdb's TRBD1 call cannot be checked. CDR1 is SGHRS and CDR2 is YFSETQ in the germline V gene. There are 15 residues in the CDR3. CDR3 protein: CASSLVAGGNDEQYF.

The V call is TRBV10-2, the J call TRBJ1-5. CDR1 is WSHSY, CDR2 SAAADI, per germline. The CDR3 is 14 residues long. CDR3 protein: CASRDSSGGEPQHF.

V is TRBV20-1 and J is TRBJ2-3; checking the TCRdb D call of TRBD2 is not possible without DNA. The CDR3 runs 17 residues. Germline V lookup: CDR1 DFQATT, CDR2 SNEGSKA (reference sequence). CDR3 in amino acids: CSARGVGRAISTDTQYF.